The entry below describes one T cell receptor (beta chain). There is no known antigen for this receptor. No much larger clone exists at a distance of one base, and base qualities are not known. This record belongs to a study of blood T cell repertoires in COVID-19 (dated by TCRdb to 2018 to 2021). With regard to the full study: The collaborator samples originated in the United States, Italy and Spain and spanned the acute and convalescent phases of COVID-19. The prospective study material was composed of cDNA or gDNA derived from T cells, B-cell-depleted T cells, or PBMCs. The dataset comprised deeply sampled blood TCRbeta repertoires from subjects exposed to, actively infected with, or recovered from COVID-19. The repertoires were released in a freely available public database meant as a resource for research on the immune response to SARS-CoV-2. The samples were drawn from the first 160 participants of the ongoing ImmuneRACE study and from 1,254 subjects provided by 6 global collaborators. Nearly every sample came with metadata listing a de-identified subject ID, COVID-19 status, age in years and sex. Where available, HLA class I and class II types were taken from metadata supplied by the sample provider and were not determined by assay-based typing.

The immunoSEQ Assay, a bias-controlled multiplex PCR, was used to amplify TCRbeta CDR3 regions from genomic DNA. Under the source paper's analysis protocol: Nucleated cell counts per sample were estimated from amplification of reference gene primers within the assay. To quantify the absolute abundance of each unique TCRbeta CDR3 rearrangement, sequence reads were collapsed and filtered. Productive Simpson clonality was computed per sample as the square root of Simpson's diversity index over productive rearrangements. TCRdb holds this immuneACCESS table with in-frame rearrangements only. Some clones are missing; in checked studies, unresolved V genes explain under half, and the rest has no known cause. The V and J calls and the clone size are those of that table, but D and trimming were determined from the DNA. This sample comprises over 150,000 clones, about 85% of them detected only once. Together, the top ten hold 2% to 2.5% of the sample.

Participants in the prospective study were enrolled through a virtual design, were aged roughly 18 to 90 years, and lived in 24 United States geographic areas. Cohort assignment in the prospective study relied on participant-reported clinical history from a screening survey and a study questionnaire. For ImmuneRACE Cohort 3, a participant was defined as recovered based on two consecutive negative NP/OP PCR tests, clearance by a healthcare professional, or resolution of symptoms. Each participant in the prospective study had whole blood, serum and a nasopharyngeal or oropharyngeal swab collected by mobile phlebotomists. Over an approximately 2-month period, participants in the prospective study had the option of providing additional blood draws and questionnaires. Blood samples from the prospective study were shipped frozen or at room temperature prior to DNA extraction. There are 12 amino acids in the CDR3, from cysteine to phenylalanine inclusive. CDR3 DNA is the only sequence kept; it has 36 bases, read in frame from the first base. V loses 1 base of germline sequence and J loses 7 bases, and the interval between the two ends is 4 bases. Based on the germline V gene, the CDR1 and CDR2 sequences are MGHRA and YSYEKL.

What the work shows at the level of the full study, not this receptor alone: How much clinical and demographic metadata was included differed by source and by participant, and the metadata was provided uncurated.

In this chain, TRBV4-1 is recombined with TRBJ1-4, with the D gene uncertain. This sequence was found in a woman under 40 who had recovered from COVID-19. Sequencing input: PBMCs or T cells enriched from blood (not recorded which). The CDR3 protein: CASSQVSEKLFF. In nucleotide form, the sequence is TGCGCCAGCAGCCAAGTTAGTGAAAAACTGTTTTTT.